Below are 12 T cell receptor beta chains sequenced from a single sample in a study of T cell clones after liver transplantation. Data came from immunoSEQ multiplex PCR; TCRdb stores just in-frame clones and leaves some out. The repertoire holds tens of thousands of clones, roughly 71% seen once, with more than 7.5% in the top ten. Here the sequenced sample was CD4+ T cells from blood, taken at the 22-month timepoint. The receptors come from a human patient who received a liver transplant. Some T cells may be graft donor cells.

This chain links TRBV5-6 with TRBJ2-7; D is unresolved. CDR3 length: 15 residues. Germline-derived CDR1 and CDR2 are SGHDT and YYEEEE. With 4 bases removed from V and 4 bases from J, the gap between germline ends came to 18 bases. CDR3 sequence: CASSRTDGNWYEQYF. The CDR3 nucleotides read TGTGCCAGCAGCCGAACGGACGGTAACTGGTACGAGCAGTACTTC.

This clone has more than one count but fewer than ten. The V call is TRBV28, the J call TRBJ1-3; 9 positions match TRBD1. Germline CDR1 is MDHEN and CDR2 is SYDVKM. V lost 8 bases and J lost 0; bases outside the gene matches: 2. The CDR3 runs to 14 residues. DNA of the CDR3: TGTGCCAGCCGACAGGGGGGCTCTGGAAACACCATATATTTT. It is translated as CASRQGGSGNTIYF.

V is TRBV19 and J is TRBJ2-7; unclear D gene. V lost 1 base, J lost 0 bases, and 10 bases lay in between. The CDR3 sequence is 15 residues long. Germline V gene sequence: CDR1 LNHDA, CDR2 SQIVND (reference sequence). This chain's CDR3 is CASSIVGRSSYEQYF. CDR3 nucleotides: TGTGCCAGTAGTATAGTAGGCAGGAGCTCCTACGAGCAGTACTTC.

The rearrangement uses TRBV10-3 and TRBJ1-3; 10 nucleotides line up with TRBD1. V shed 5 bases, J shed 4 bases, and the junction held 8 bases outside the gene matches. CDR1 is ENHRY, CDR2 SYGVKD, per germline. The CDR3 is 16 amino acids. CDR3 bases: TGTGCCATCAGTAGAACCGGGACAGGGGACGGAAACACCATATATTTT. Translated, it gives CAISRTGTGDGNTIYF.

The V and J genes are TRBV5-1 and TRBJ2-5; either TRBD1 or TRBD2 may supply D (5 bases each). The CDR3 is made up of 14 amino acids. V shed 0 bases and J shed 5 bases, with 11 bases lying between them. Germline CDR1 and CDR2: SGHRS and YFSETQ. The CDR3 DNA reads as TGCGCCAGCAGCTTGGATGGGGGACGGGAGACCCAGTACTTC. It yields the protein CASSLDGGRETQYF.

The V and J genes are TRBV7-2 and TRBJ2-3, with D perhaps matching TRBD2 (5 bases). Germline lookup yields CDR1 SGHTA and CDR2 FQGNSA. V lost 5 bases and J lost 0, with 12 bases in between. This CDR3 is 15 amino acids long. DNA for the CDR3: TGTGCCAGCAGCCCGCAAACGGGAAGCACAGATACGCAGTATTTT. This gives the protein CASSPQTGSTDTQYF.

This chain links TRBV11-2 with TRBJ2-1; D is perhaps TRBD1 or TRBD2 (5 bases each). Germline V lookup: CDR1 SGHAT, CDR2 FQNNGV. Trimming left V 4 bases short and J 5 bases short, with 15 bases between. The CDR3 covers 15 residues. CDR3 coding DNA: TGTGCCAGCAGCTACGGGCCGTTGGGGGACAATGAGCAGTTCTTC. The encoded protein is CASSYGPLGDNEQFF.

The chain combines TRBV5-4 with TRBJ1-1; D is undetermined. Germline-derived CDR1 and CDR2 are SGHNT and YYREEE (reference sequence). Trimming stripped 4 bases from V and 7 bases from J, with 8 bases between. The CDR3 is 11 amino acids. CDR3 in DNA: TGTGCCAGCAGCCGGACGAATGAAGCTTTCTTT. It translates to CASSRTNEAFF.

The rearrangement links TRBV7-9 to TRBJ2-7, with 10 nucleotides matching TRBD2. This CDR3 has 15 residues. V trimming: 5 bases; J trimming: 3 bases; junction bases outside the gene matches: 7. The germline V gene encodes CDR1 SEHNR and CDR2 FQNEAQ (reference sequence). In DNA form, the CDR3 reads TGTGCCAGCAGCCCCGGGACTAGCGCGAGCTACGAGCAGTACTTC. It specifies CASSPGTSASYEQYF.

The chain has TRBV6-1 and TRBJ1-2; D not resolved. The CDR3 loop spans 11 amino acids. Germline CDR1 MNHNS, CDR2 SASEGT. The germline V and J ends were trimmed by 7 bases and 1 base, with 4 bases remaining between them. For the CDR3, the DNA is TGTGCCAGCACCTATAACTATGGCTACACCTTC. Its protein is CASTYNYGYTF.

In its sample, this clone was seen a few times. The chain recombines TRBV6-5 with TRBJ1-2; no clear D. The CDR3 runs 12 residues. V was cut by 5 bases and J by 7 bases, with 11 bases left in between. Germline CDR1 and CDR2: MNHEY and SVGAGI. The DNA for the CDR3 is TGTGCCAGCAGTCCCACAAGGTCTGGCTACACCTTC. This codes for CASSPTRSGYTF.

J is TRBJ1-4 and V is TRBV6-1; D may be TRBD1 (6 bases). Deletions cut 0 bases from V and 7 bases from J, with 18 bases between. Looked up from germline, CDR1 is MNHNS and CDR2 is SASEGT. The CDR3 covers 17 residues. The CDR3 protein is CASSEALFGGRREKLFF. In DNA form, the CDR3 reads TGTGCCAGCAGTGAAGCGCTTTTCGGGGGCCGGCGTGAAAAACTGTTTTTT.